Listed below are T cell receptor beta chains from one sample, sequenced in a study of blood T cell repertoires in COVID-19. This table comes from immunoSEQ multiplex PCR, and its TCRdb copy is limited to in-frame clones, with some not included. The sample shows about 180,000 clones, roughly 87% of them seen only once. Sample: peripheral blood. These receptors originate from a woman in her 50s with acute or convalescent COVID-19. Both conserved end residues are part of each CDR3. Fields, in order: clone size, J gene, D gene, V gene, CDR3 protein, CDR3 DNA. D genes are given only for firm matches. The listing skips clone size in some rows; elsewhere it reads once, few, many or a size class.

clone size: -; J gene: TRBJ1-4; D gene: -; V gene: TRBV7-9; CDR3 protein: CASSREFQGEKLFF; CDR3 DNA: TGTGCCAGCAGCCGGGAGTTTCAAGGTGAAAAACTGTTTTTT
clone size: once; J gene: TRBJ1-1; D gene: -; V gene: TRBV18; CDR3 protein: CASSLDRLNTEAFF; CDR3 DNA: TGTGCCAGCTCTCTTGACAGACTGAACACTGAAGCTTTCTTT
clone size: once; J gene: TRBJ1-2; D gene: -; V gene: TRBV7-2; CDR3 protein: CASSLGWGEGYTF; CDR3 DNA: TGTGCCAGCAGCTTAGGTTGGGGAGAGGGCTACACCTTC
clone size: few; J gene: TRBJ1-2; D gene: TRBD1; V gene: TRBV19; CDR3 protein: CASSTRTGGTGYTF; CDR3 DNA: TGTGCCAGTAGTACTCGGACAGGGGGCACTGGCTACACCTTC
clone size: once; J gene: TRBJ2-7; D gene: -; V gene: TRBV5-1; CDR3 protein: CASSFLGGRSYEQYF; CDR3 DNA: TGCGCCAGCAGTTTCCTCGGGGGGCGATCCTACGAGCAGTACTTC
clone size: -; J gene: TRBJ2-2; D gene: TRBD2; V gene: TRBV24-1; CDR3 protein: CATRKTGTSSGELFF; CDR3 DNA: TGTGCCACCAGGAAAACCGGGACTAGCTCCGGGGAGCTGTTTTTT
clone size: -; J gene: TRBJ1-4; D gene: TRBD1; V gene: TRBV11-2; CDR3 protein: CASTSGTGIEKLFF; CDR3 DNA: TGTGCCAGCACCTCGGGGACAGGCATTGAAAAACTGTTTTTT
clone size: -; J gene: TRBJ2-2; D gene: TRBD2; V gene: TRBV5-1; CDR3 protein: CASSLLGTSVNTGELFF; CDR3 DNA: TGCGCCAGCAGCTTGCTTGGGACTAGCGTAAACACCGGGGAGCTGTTTTTT
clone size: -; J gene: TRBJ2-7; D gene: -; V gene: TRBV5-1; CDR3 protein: CASSRDTYEQYF; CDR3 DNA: TGCGCCAGCTCCCGGGACACCTACGAGCAGTACTTC
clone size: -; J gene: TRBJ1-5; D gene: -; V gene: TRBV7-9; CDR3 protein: CASSPSTKQPQHF; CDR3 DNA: TGTGCCAGCAGCCCTTCGACAAAACAGCCCCAGCATTTT
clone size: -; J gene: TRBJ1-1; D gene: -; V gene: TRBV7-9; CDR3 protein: CASSNRVEAFF; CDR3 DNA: TGTGCCAGCAGCAACCGGGTCGAAGCTTTCTTT
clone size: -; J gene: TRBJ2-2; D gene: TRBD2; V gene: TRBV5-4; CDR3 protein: CASRNGLAGGNTGELFF; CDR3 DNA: TGTGCCAGCAGAAATGGACTAGCGGGAGGGAACACCGGGGAGCTGTTTTTT
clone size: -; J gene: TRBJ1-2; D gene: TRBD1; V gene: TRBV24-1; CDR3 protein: CATSDYQADRELGNYGYTF; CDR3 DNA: TGTGCCACCAGTGATTATCAAGCGGACAGGGAATTGGGTAACTATGGCTACACCTTC
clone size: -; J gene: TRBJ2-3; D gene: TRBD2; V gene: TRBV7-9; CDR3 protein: CASGTSGGGNTQYF; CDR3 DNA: TGTGCCAGCGGGACTAGCGGGGGAGGAAATACGCAGTATTTT
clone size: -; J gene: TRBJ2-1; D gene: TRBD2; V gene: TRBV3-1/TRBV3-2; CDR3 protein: CASSNRTSASSYNEQFF; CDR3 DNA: TGTGCCAGCAGCAATCGGACTAGCGCGAGCTCCTACAATGAGCAGTTCTTC
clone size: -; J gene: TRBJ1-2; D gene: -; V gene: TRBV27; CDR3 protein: CARWATVAFNYGYTF; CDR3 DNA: TGTGCCAGATGGGCGACAGTCGCCTTTAACTATGGCTACACCTTC
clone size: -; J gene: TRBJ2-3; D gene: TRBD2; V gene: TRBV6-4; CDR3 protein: CASSDGAGGEDTQYF; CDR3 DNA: TGTGCCAGCAGTGACGGAGCGGGGGGCGAGGATACGCAGTATTTT
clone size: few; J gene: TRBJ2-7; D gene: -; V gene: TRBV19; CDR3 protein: CASSIARGREQYF; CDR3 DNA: TGTGCCAGTAGTATCGCCAGGGGACGCGAGCAGTACTTC
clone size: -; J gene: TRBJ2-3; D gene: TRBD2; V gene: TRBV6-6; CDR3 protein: CASRLAGITDTQYF; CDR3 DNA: TGTGCCAGCAGACTAGCGGGAATCACAGATACGCAGTATTTT
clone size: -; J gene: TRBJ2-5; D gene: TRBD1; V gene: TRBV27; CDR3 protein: CASGSPTGKETQYF; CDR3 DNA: TGTGCCAGCGGCTCCCCGACAGGGAAAGAGACCCAGTACTTC
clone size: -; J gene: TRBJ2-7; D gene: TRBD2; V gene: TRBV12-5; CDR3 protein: CASGLGLAGAGSYEQYF; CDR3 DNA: TGTGCTAGTGGTTTGGGACTAGCGGGAGCAGGGTCCTACGAGCAGTACTTC
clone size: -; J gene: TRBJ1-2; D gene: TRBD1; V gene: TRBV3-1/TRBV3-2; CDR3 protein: CASSLIGGQGGVLGGYTF; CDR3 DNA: TGTGCCAGCAGCCTCATTGGGGGACAGGGAGGAGTATTAGGAGGCTACACCTTC
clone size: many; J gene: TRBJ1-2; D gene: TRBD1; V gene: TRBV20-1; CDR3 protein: CSASTDTGGGGGYTF; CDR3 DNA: TGCAGTGCTAGTACGGATACAGGGGGCGGAGGTGGCTACACCTTC
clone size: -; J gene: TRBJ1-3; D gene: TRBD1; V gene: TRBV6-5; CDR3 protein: CASSEKTGGGNTIYF; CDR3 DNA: TGTGCCAGCAGCGAGAAGACAGGGGGTGGAAACACCATATATTTT
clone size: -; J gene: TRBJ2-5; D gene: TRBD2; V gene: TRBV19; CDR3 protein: CASSLQTSLGTQYF; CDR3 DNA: TGTGCCAGTAGTCTGCAGACTAGCTTGGGGACCCAGTACTTC
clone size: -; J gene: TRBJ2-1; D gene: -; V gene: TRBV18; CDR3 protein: CASSPPNLGPLNNEQFF; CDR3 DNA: TGTGCCAGCTCACCACCCAATCTGGGCCCCCTCAACAATGAGCAGTTCTTC
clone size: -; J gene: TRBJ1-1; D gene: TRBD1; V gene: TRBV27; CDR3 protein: CASSPIQGLTEAFF; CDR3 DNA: TGTGCCAGCAGTCCTATACAGGGGTTAACTGAAGCTTTCTTT
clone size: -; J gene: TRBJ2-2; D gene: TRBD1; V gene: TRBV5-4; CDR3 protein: CASSPGTGATGELFF; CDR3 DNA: TGTGCCAGCAGCCCCGGGACAGGGGCCACCGGGGAGCTGTTTTTT
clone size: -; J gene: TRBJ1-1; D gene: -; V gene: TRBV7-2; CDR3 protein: CASSLDGGRDEAFF; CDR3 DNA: TGTGCCAGCAGCCTCGATGGGGGGAGGGATGAAGCTTTCTTT
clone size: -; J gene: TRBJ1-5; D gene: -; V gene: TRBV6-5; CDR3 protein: CASGGGGGQPQHF; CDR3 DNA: TGTGCCAGCGGCGGGGGGGGAGGTCAGCCCCAGCATTTT
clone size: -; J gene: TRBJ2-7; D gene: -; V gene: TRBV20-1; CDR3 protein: CSASLWRGRYEQYF; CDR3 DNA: TGCAGTGCTAGTCTGTGGCGGGGTAGGTACGAGCAGTACTTC
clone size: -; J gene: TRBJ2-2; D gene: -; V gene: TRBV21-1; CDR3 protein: CASHAQDRGRGTGELFF; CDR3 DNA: TGTGCCAGCCACGCCCAGGACAGGGGGCGCGGCACCGGGGAGCTGTTTTTT
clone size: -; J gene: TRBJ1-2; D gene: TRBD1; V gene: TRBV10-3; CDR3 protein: CAIKKDRVGGYTF; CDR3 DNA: TGTGCCATCAAAAAAGACAGGGTAGGAGGCTACACCTTC
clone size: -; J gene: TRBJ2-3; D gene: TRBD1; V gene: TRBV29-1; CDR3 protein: CSVEDMSQGESLSTDTQYF; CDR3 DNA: TGCAGCGTTGAAGATATGTCGCAGGGGGAGAGTTTAAGCACAGATACGCAGTATTTT
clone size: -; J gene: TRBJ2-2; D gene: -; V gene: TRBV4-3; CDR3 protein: CASSQEARVNTGELFF; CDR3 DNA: TGCGCCAGCAGCCAAGAGGCGCGGGTGAACACCGGGGAGCTGTTTTTT
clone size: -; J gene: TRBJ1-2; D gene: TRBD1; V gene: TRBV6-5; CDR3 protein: CASSSGGASNYGYTF; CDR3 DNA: TGTGCCAGCAGTTCAGGGGGCGCGTCGAACTATGGCTACACCTTC
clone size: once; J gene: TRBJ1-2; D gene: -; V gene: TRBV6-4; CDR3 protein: CASSVEAGSLNGYTF; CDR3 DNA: TGTGCCAGCAGTGTGGAGGCCGGCAGCTTGAATGGCTACACCTTC
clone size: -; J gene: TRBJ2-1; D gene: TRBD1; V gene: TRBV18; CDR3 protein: CASSQLQGASYNEQFF; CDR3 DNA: TGTGCCAGCTCACAATTACAGGGGGCCTCCTACAATGAGCAGTTCTTC